Listed below are T cell receptor beta chains from one sample, sequenced in a study of T cells in Graves' hyperthyroidism and ophthalmopathy. From the multiplex PCR reads, TCRdb called clonotypes with MiXCR, one entry per CDR3 protein. The sample comprises over 250,000 distinct CDR3 sequences, roughly 13% of which are singletons, and 34% rests with the top ten. Input material: blood. Receptors originate from a woman aged 40 to 55 with Graves' ophthalmopathy. The conserved cysteine and the conserved F or W are not part of the CDR3 here.

V gene: TRBV28; J gene: TRBJ1-5; CDR3 protein: ASSGPSNQPQH
V gene: TRBV7-9; J gene: TRBJ1-6; CDR3 protein: ASSFYTGQGSPLH
V gene: TRBV10-3; J gene: TRBJ2-1; CDR3 protein: AISETPDRGLGNEQF
V gene: TRBV7-9; J gene: TRBJ2-1; CDR3 protein: ASSLDNFQF
V gene: TRBV10-3; J gene: TRBJ2-5; CDR3 protein: AISEVPSETQY
V gene: TRBV27; J gene: TRBJ2-7; CDR3 protein: ASSFHGTLSSYEQY
V gene: TRBV29-1; J gene: TRBJ1-2; CDR3 protein: SVEDAGRGGYT
V gene: TRBV28; J gene: TRBJ1-2; CDR3 protein: ASMQGGQTYYGYT
V gene: TRBV6-1; J gene: TRBJ2-3; CDR3 protein: ASITGAREGTDTQY
V gene: TRBV6-1; J gene: TRBJ2-1; CDR3 protein: ASSELAGEDEQF
V gene: TRBV20-1; J gene: TRBJ2-2; CDR3 protein: SARDLTGPGTGELF
V gene: TRBV20-1; J gene: TRBJ1-1; CDR3 protein: SARKQGLNTEAF
V gene: TRBV20-1; J gene: TRBJ2-7; CDR3 protein: SAMGQASYEQY
V gene: TRBV9; J gene: TRBJ2-7; CDR3 protein: ASSVSGRLDEQY
V gene: TRBV11-1; J gene: TRBJ2-1; CDR3 protein: ASSLHGAGAREQF
V gene: TRBV5-1; J gene: TRBJ2-1; CDR3 protein: ASSPRVGQGRYNEQF
V gene: TRBV24-1; J gene: TRBJ2-1; CDR3 protein: ATSDPQSNEQF
V gene: TRBV2; J gene: TRBJ1-2; CDR3 protein: ASSDAGTGANYGYT
V gene: TRBV12-5; J gene: TRBJ2-2; CDR3 protein: ASRRGTGELF
V gene: TRBV5-5; J gene: TRBJ1-1; CDR3 protein: ASSPHRLPNTEAF
V gene: TRBV7-2; J gene: TRBJ1-1; CDR3 protein: ASSFSWESGNTEAF
V gene: TRBV11-2; J gene: TRBJ1-1; CDR3 protein: ASKYPEFNTEAF
V gene: TRBV5-6; J gene: TRBJ1-2; CDR3 protein: ASRSRGTNNYGYT